This is a list of T cell receptor beta chains from one sample in a study of technical replicates of blood from a few donors. Assay: immunoSEQ multiplex PCR; the TCRdb copy retains only in-frame clones and omits some. Altogether about 81,000 clones are present, under 97% being singletons, with the ten largest covering 0.3% to 0.4%. Sample: T cells isolated from PBMCs. The source of these receptors is a human donor in good health. The CDR3 runs from the conserved cysteine through the conserved F or W. The D gene is left open where the match is weak. Clone sizes are given selectively: once, few, many, or a class where the clone is expanded.

TRBV5-6	TRBJ1-1	-	-	TGTGCCAGCAGCTTGATGAGAACTGAAGCTTTCTTT	CASSLMRTEAFF
TRBV7-8	TRBJ1-2	-	TRBD1	TGTGCCAGCAGCCACCGGCGGCGTGCAGGGGGGAGCTACACCTTC	CASSHRRRAGGSYTF
TRBV4-3	TRBJ2-7	-	TRBD1	TGCGCCAGCAGCCAGGCGCCGTCTCGGACAGGGTTTCTCTACGAGCAGTACTTC	CASSQAPSRTGFLYEQYF
TRBV7-2	TRBJ2-7	once	TRBD2	TGTGCCAGCAGCTGGAATAGCGGGAGGGCCTACGAGCAGTACTTC	CASSWNSGRAYEQYF
TRBV11-3	TRBJ2-1	-	TRBD1	TGTGCCAGCAGCTTACGACAGGGAGTGAGTGAGCAGTTCTTC	CASSLRQGVSEQFF
TRBV6-6	TRBJ1-5	-	-	TGTGCCAGCATTAGAGGGTCCTCCGGGCCCCAGCATTTT	CASIRGSSGPQHF
TRBV7-8	TRBJ2-3	-	TRBD2	TGTGCCAGCAGCTTCTTAGCGGGGCCTAGCACAGATACGCAGTATTTT	CASSFLAGPSTDTQYF
TRBV5-8	TRBJ2-7	-	TRBD1	TGTGCCAGCAGCTTAGCCCGGGGTGACAGGGAGTATTACGAGCAGTACTTC	CASSLARGDREYYEQYF
TRBV27	TRBJ2-3	once	-	TGTGCCAGCAGTTTATACGTAGTAAGAACAGATACGCAGTATTTT	CASSLYVVRTDTQYF
TRBV11-2	TRBJ2-1	once	TRBD2	TGTGCCAGCAGCCAGACTAGCGGGATGAATGAGCAGTTCTTC	CASSQTSGMNEQFF
TRBV9	TRBJ2-1	-	-	TGTGCCAGCAGCGGCGGGCCATCCCGGGGTGAGCAGTTCTTC	CASSGGPSRGEQFF
TRBV6-6	TRBJ1-2	-	-	TGTGCCAGCAGTTACGCACAGGATGGCTACACCTTC	CASSYAQDGYTF
TRBV6-6	TRBJ2-3	-	-	TGTGCCAGCACTTCGACCGGGGAGGGCACAGATACGCAGTATTTT	CASTSTGEGTDTQYF
TRBV6-1	TRBJ1-2	once	-	TGTGCCAGCAGTTCGGCTGGGGAGTGGAACTATGGCTACACCTTC	CASSSAGEWNYGYTF
TRBV30	TRBJ1-4	-	-	TGTGCCTGGAGCCCAGGGAATGAAAAACTGTTTTTT	CAWSPGNEKLFF
TRBV6-5	TRBJ1-5	-	TRBD1	TGTGCCAGCAGTTACTCCTTTGACAGGGGCAATCAGCCCCAGCATTTT	CASSYSFDRGNQPQHF
TRBV10-3	TRBJ2-5	-	-	TGTGCCATCAAATATGGGCAGGGTGGGTTGGAGACCCAGTACTTC	CAIKYGQGGLETQYF